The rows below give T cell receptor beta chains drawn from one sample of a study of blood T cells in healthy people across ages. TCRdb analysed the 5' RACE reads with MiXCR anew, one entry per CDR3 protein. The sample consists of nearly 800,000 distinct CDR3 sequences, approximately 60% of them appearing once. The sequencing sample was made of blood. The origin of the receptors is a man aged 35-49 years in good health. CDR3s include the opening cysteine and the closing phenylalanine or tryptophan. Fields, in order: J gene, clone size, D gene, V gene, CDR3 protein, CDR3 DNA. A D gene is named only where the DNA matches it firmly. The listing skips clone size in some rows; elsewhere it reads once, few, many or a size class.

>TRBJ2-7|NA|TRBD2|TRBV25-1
CASSLPLGLDGYEQYF
TGTGCCAGCAGCCTTCCCCTTGGACTAGACGGCTACGAGCAGTACTTC
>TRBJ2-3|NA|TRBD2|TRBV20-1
CSASSGTSGDDTRYF
TGCAGTGCTAGTAGTGGGACTAGCGGGGACGATACGCGGTATTTT
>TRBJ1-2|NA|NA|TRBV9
CASCCERGGYTF
TGTGCCAGCTGTTGTGAGAGGGGCGGCTACACCTTC
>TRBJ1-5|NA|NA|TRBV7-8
CASSLAPRGRAYQPQHF
TGTGCCAGCAGCTTAGCGCCGCGTGGCAGGGCATATCAGCCCCAGCATTTT
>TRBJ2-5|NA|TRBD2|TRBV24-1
CATSDVGLAETQYF
TGTGCCACCAGTGATGTTGGACTAGCGGAGACCCAGTACTTC
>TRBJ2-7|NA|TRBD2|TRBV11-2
CASRLTGTSGRVYEQYF
TGTGCCAGCAGATTAACCGGGACTAGCGGGAGGGTCTACGAGCAGTACTTC
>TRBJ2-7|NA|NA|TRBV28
CASSLSREQYF
TGTGCCAGCAGCTTATCGCGGGAGCAGTACTTC
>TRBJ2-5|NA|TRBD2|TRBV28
CASSFTGLADQETQYF
TGTGCCAGCAGTTTCACGGGACTAGCGGACCAAGAGACCCAGTACTTC
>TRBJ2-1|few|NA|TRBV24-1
CATSGPNEQFF
TGTGCCACCAGTGGGCCAAATGAGCAGTTCTTC
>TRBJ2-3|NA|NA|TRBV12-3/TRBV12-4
CASNGGGADTQYF
TGTGCCAGCAACGGAGGGGGGGCAGATACGCAGTATTTT
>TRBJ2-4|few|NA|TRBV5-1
CASSAGAGGVDIQYF
TGCGCCAGCAGCGCGGGGGCAGGGGGCGTGGACATTCAGTACTTC
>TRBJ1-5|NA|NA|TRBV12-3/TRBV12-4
CASNLGQGSNQPQHF
TGTGCCAGCAACTTGGGCCAGGGGAGTAATCAGCCCCAGCATTTT
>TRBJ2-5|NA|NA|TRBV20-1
CSAREKTGRSSGETQYF
TGCAGTGCTAGAGAAAAGACGGGACGGAGTTCTGGGGAGACCCAGTACTTC
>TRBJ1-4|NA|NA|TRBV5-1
CASRPQGSGNEKLFF
TGCGCCAGCAGACCCCAGGGTTCTGGTAATGAAAAACTGTTTTTT
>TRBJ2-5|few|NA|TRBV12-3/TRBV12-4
CASTLNRVEQYF
TGTGCCAGCACCCTAAACAGGGTAGAACAGTACTTC
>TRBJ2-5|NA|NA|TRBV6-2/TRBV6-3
CASTLTGTRLVEYF
TGTGCCAGCACCCTAACCGGGACTCGATTGGTTGAGTACTTC
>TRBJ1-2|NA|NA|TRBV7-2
CATGDNYGYTF
TGTGCCACCGGGGACAACTATGGCTACACCTTC
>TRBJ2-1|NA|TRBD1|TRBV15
CATSRDQGQGNPNEQFF
TGTGCCACCAGCAGAGATCAAGGACAGGGGAACCCCAATGAGCAGTTCTTC
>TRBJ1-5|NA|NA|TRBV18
CASSPGQSPAQPQHF
TGTGCCAGCTCACCTGGCCAGAGCCCCGCTCAGCCCCAGCATTTT
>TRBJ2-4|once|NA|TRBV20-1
CSARDQQGLAKNIQYF
TGCAGTGCTAGAGATCAACAGGGATTGGCCAAAAACATTCAGTACTTC
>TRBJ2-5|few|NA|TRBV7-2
CASSYDAGRRETQYF
TGTGCCAGCAGCTACGATGCGGGGCGCCGGGAGACCCAGTACTTC
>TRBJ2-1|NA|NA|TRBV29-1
CSAGRRGNNEQFF
TGCAGCGCTGGTCGTAGAGGAAACAATGAGCAGTTCTTC
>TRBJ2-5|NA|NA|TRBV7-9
CASSLSTGDQETQYF
TGTGCCAGCAGCTTAAGTACGGGGGACCAAGAGACCCAGTACTTC
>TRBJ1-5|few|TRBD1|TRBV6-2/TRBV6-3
CASSSKTGVTHQPQHF
TGTGCCAGCAGTTCCAAGACAGGGGTCACCCATCAGCCCCAGCATTTT
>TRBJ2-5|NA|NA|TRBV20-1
CIARRPGTQYF
TGCATTGCTAGACGTCCAGGGACCCAGTACTTC
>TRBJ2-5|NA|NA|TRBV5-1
CASSTGPQETQYF
TGCGCCAGCAGCACAGGACCACAAGAGACCCAGTACTTC
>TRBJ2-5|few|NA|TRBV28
CASRGQAGKTQYF
TGTGCCAGCAGGGGGCAAGCAGGGAAGACCCAGTACTTC
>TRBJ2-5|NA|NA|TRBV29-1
CSVAGAAGGETQYF
TGCAGCGTCGCCGGGGCCGCTGGAGGGGAGACCCAGTACTTC
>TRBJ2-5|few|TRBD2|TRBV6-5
CASRGGLEETQYF
TGTGCCAGCAGGGGGGGACTAGAAGAGACCCAGTACTTC
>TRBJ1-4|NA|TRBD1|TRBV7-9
CASSLGTGPLNEKLFF
TGTGCCAGCAGCTTGGGGACAGGCCCCCTTAATGAAAAACTGTTTTTT
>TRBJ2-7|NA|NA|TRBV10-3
CAISESEGSSYEQYF
TGTGCCATCAGTGAGTCTGAGGGGTCCTCCTACGAGCAGTACTTC
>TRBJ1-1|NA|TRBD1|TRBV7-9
CASSPSVGGSGTEAFF
TGTGCCAGCAGCCCCAGTGTAGGGGGCTCTGGGACTGAAGCTTTCTTT
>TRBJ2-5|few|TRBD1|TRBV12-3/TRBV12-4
CASSLTTPGQRQETQYF
TGTGCCAGCAGCCTAACCACACCGGGACAGCGACAAGAGACCCAGTACTTC
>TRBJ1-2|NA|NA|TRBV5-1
CASSLDQVNYGYTF
TGCGCCAGCAGCTTGGATCAGGTTAACTATGGCTACACCTTC
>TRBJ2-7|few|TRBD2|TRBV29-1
CSVGGTSGNYEQYF
TGCAGCGTCGGCGGGACTAGCGGGAACTACGAGCAGTACTTC
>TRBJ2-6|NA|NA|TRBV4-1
CASSQVPLGGAGANVLTF
TGCGCCAGCAGCCAAGTTCCCCTGGGGGGTGCTGGGGCCAACGTCCTGACTTTC
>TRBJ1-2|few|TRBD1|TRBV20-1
CSAATGVGGYTF
TGCAGTGCTGCAACAGGGGTGGGTGGCTACACCTTC
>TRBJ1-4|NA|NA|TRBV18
CASSPQQEVANEKLFF
TGTGCCAGCTCACCGCAACAGGAGGTAGCAAATGAAAAACTGTTTTTT
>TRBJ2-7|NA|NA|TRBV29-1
CSAYRGSYEQYF
TGCAGCGCCTATAGGGGATCCTACGAGCAGTACTTC
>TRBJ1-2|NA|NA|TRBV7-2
CASSLDRDGHTF
TGTGCCAGCAGCTTAGATAGGGATGGCCACACCTTC
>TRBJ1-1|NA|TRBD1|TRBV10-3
CAIRTGTVNTEAFF
TGTGCCATCAGGACCGGGACAGTGAACACTGAAGCTTTCTTT
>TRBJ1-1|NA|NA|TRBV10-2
CASGHDQNTEAFF
TGCGCCAGCGGACACGACCAGAACACTGAAGCTTTCTTT
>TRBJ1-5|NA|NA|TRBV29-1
CSAVVLGSNQPQHF
TGCAGCGCCGTTGTACTGGGATCCAATCAGCCCCAGCATTTT
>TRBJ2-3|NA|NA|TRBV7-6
CASSLSTRGGGTQYF
TGTGCCAGCAGCTTAAGTACTCGCGGTGGTGGTACGCAGTATTTT
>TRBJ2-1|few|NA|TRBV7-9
CAGHSGNEQFF
TGTGCCGGCCACAGTGGAAATGAGCAGTTCTTC
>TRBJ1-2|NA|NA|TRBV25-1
CASSELTSGYTF
TGTGCCAGCAGCGAACTGACTTCTGGCTACACCTTC
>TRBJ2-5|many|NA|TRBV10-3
CAIRGREEETQYF
TGTGCCATCAGGGGCAGGGAAGAAGAGACCCAGTACTTC
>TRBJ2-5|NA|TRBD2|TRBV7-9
CASSQVAPSGRGRQETQYF
TGTGCCAGCAGCCAGGTGGCGCCTAGCGGGAGGGGGAGGCAAGAGACCCAGTACTTC
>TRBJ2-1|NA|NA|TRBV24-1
CATREEGTKQFF
TGTGCCACCAGGGAAGAGGGTACTAAGCAGTTCTTC